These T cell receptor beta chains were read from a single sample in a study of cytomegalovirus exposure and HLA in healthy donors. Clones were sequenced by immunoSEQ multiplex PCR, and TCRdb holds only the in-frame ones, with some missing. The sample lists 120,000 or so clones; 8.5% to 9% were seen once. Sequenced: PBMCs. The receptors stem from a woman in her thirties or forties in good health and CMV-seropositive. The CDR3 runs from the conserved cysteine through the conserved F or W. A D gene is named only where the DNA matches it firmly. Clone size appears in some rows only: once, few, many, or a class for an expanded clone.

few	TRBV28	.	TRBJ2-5	TGTGCCACTACCTCGACAGCGAGGCAAGAGACCCAGTACTTC	CATTSTARQETQYF
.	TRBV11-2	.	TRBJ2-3	TGTGCCAGCAGCCCTCACGTCGGCGGGGCACAACCAGATACGCAGTATTTT	CASSPHVGGAQPDTQYF
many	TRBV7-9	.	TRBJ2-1	TGTGCCAGCGGGCCCGAAGTGGTCGGTGAGCAGTTCTTC	CASGPEVVGEQFF
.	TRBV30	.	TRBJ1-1	TGTGCCTGGAGTGTACACAATCGCAAAGCTTTCTTT	CAWSVHNRKAFF
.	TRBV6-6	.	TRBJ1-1	TGTGCCAGCAGGTGGGAGAGCCAAGGGACTGAAGCTTTCTTT	CASRWESQGTEAFF
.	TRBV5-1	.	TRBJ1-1	TGCGCCAGCAGCTTGGTCCGGGCCTCAGACAGGATGAACACTGAAGCTTTCTTT	CASSLVRASDRMNTEAFF
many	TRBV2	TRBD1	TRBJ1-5	TGTGCCAGCAGCAAGACAGGGGGAATGAGCAATCAGCCCCAGCATTTT	CASSKTGGMSNQPQHF
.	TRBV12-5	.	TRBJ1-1	TGTGCTAGTGGTTTACAGGAGAACACTGAAGCTTTCTTT	CASGLQENTEAFF
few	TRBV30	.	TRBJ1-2	TGTGCCTCCAATAGGGGTGTTGGCTACACCTTC	CASNRGVGYTF
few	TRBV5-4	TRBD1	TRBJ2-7	TGTGCCAGCAGCTTTGGGGGACAGGGTTCCTACGAGCAGTACTTC	CASSFGGQGSYEQYF
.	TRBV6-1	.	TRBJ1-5	TGTGCCAGCAGTGAAGGGGGGGGATGGTATACCAATCAGCACCAGCATTTT	CASSEGGGWYTNQHQHF
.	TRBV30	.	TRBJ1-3	TGTGCCTGGAGTAGGGCAGGGTCTGGGGACTCTGGAAACACCATATATTTT	CAWSRAGSGDSGNTIYF
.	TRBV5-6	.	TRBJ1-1	TGTGCCAGCAGCACAACCCCCCGTGACACTGAAGCTTCCTTT	CASSTTPRDTEASF
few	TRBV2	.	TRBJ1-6	TGTGCCAGCAGTGAGTCACAGCCGAGCTCCTATAATTCACCCCTCCACTTT	CASSESQPSSYNSPLHF
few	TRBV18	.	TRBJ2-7	TGTGCCAGCTCACCACCGCAGGGCCCCCACGAGCAGTACTTC	CASSPPQGPHEQYF
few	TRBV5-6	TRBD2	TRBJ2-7	TGTGCCAGCAGTTACGGACTAGCGGGGTCCTACGAGCAGTACTTC	CASSYGLAGSYEQYF
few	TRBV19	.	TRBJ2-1	TGTGCCAGTACCGAGGGAGCAGGGGTACATGAGCAGTTCTTC	CASTEGAGVHEQFF
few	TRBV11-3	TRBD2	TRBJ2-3	TGTGCCAGCAGCTGGACTAGCGGGCGCACAGATACGCAGTATTTT	CASSWTSGRTDTQYF
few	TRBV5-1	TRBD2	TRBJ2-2	TGCGCCAGCAGCCCTGGGACTAGCGGGTACCACACCGGGGAGCTGTTTTTT	CASSPGTSGYHTGELFF
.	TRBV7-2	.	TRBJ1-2	TGTGCCAGCAGCTTAGCGCTATCTAACTATGGCTACACCTTC	CASSLALSNYGYTF
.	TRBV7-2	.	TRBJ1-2	TGTGCCAGCAGCTTAGAGTACAGTTCCTTGAGAGGCTACACCTTC	CASSLEYSSLRGYTF
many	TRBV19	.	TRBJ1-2	TGTGCCAGTAGTATTCAGGGGCTGTATGGCTACACCTTC	CASSIQGLYGYTF
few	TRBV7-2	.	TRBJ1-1	TGTGCCAGCAGCCCCAGCACAGGGATGAACACTGAAGCTTTCTTT	CASSPSTGMNTEAFF
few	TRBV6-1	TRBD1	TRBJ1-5	TGTGCCAGCAGGGGGACAGCCAATCAGCCCCAGCATTTT	CASRGTANQPQHF
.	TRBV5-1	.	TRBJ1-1	TGCGCCAGCAGCCCCGGTGGCACTGAAGCTTTCTTT	CASSPGGTEAFF
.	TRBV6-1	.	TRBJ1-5	TGTGCCAGCAGTGAAGAGGGGTTCGGCAATCAGCCCCAGCATTTT	CASSEEGFGNQPQHF
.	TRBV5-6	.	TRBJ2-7	TGTGCCAGCAGCTCAAGATGGGGCAGGAGCTCCTACGAGCAGTACTTC	CASSSRWGRSSYEQYF
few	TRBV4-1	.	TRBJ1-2	TGCGCCAGCAGCCAAGAGGGCAGGGTAACTAACTATGGCTACACCTTC	CASSQEGRVTNYGYTF
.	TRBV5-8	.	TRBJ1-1	TGTGCCAGCAGGACGGGGAGGGGGTACACTGAAGCTTTCTTT	CASRTGRGYTEAFF
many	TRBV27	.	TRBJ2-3	TGTGCCAGCAGTTTATTCTCCCGCGGGGATACGCAGTATTTT	CASSLFSRGDTQYF
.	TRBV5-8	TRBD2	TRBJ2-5	TGTGCCAGCAGCGGGATTTCGAGGGCGGGAGAGCAGTACTTC	CASSGISRAGEQYF
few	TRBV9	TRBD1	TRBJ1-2	TGTGCCAGCAGCGTAGGAGGGGACAGTAACTATGGCTACACCTTC	CASSVGGDSNYGYTF
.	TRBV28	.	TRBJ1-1	TGTGCCAGCCTTAGAGCGAACACTGAAGCTTTCTTT	CASLRANTEAFF
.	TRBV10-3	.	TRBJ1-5	TGTGCCATCAGTCGACAGGTCGGGGATCAGCCCCAGCATTTT	CAISRQVGDQPQHF
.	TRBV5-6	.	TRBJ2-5	TGTGCCAGCAGCTTAAATCGAGAGACCCAGTACTTC	CASSLNRETQYF
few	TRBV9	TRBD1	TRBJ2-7	TGTGCCAGCAGCCCCGGACAGGGGTACGAGCAGTACTTC	CASSPGQGYEQYF
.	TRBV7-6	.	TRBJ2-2	TGTGCCAGCAGCTTATTAGGGGCACAGGGAGGGGAGCTGTTTTTT	CASSLLGAQGGELFF
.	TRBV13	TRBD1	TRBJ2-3	TGTGCCAGCAGCTTAGGGGGACAGGGATACACAGATACGCAGTATTTT	CASSLGGQGYTDTQYF
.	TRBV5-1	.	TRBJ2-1	TGCGCCAGCAGCTTGGGCCCTAGGCACACGCAACTGGATGAGCAGTTCTTC	CASSLGPRHTQLDEQFF
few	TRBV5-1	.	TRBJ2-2	TGCGCCAGCAGCCCCCTGAACACCAGGGAGCTGTTTTTT	CASSPLNTRELFF
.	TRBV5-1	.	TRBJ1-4	TGCGCCAGCACCAAATCGGGGGATGAAAAACTGTTTTTT	CASTKSGDEKLFF
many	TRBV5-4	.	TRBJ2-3	TGTGCCAGCAGCTTGGGGGCCGTCACAGATACGCAGTATTTT	CASSLGAVTDTQYF
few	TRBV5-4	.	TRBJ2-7	TGTGCCAGCAGCCCGCCGACTGGATACGAGCAGTACTTC	CASSPPTGYEQYF
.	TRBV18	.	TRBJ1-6	TGTGCCAGCTCCCCGACGGAGAATTCACCCCTCCACTTT	CASSPTENSPLHF
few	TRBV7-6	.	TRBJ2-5	TGTGCCAGCAGCTTACCACCACGGGAGCCAAGACACGAGACCCAGTACTTC	CASSLPPREPRHETQYF
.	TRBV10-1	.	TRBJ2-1	TGCGCCAGCAGTGCCTTTCAGGGGTCCCGAAGCTCCTACAATGAGCAGTTCTTC	CASSAFQGSRSSYNEQFF
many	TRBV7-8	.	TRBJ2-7	TGTGCCAGCAGCCCACCCCGGAGCGACGAGCAGTACTTC	CASSPPRSDEQYF
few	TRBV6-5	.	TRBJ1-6	TGTGCCAGCAGCCCGGGGGTCCTTCGTTCACCCCTCCACTTT	CASSPGVLRSPLHF
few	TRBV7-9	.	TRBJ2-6	TGTGCCAGCAGCCCGCGCAGGGCACCTGGGGCCAACGTCCTGACTTTC	CASSPRRAPGANVLTF
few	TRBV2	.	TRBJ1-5	TGTGCCAGCAGCGAAGGGGCCACCGGGGTGCCCCAGCATTTT	CASSEGATGVPQHF
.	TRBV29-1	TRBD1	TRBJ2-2	TGCAGCGTTGAAGATAGGACAGGGGTCACCGGGGAGCTGTTTTTT	CSVEDRTGVTGELFF
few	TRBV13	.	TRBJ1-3	TGTGCCTCTAGGGAGGGAAGCTCTGGAAACACCATATATTTT	CASREGSSGNTIYF
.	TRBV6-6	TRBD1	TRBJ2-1	TGTGCCAGCAGTTACACGTGGACAGGGTCTAGTAATGAGCAGTTCTTC	CASSYTWTGSSNEQFF
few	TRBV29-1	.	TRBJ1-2	TGCAGCGGCTTTCGGGGATCGGATGGCTACACCTTC	CSGFRGSDGYTF
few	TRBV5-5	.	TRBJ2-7	TGTGCCAGCAGCTTGGATGGGTCAGGGTCCTACGAGCAGTACTTC	CASSLDGSGSYEQYF
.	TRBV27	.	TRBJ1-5	TGTGCCAGCAGCCCCCCGACAGGACAGCCCCAGCATTTT	CASSPPTGQPQHF
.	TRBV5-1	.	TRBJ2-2	TGCGCCAGCAGCAGAGACAGCCCTAACACCGGGGAGCTGTTTTTT	CASSRDSPNTGELFF